The rows below give T cell receptor beta chains drawn from one sample of a study of tumor-infiltrating lymphocytes in oesophageal squamous cell carcinoma. In TCRdb, the PCR reads were re-called with MiXCR into one record per CDR3 protein. The top ten hold about 19% of the sample, which has 15,000 to 20,000 distinct CDR3 sequences, about 40% seen once. Sequencing used normal esophageal tissue next to the tumor. The receptors shown here come from a female donor with esophageal squamous cell carcinoma. The CDR3 runs from the conserved cysteine through the conserved F or W. The order of the fields is CDR3 protein, CDR3 DNA, clone size, J gene, D gene, CDR3 length, V gene. The D gene is left open where the match is weak. A clone size is listed for some rows: how often the clone was seen (once, few, many), or a class if it is expanded.

CASGELGSPYEQYF,TGTGCCAGCGGCGAACTCGGGTCCCCCTACGAGCAGTACTTC,many,TRBJ2-7,NA,14,TRBV4-2
CASRTANYGYTF,TGTGCCAGCCGAACAGCTAACTATGGCTACACCTTC,many,TRBJ1-2,NA,12,TRBV28
CASSPRMAGGWAGELYF,TGTGCCAGCAGCCCCCGCATGGCGGGAGGATGGGCCGGGGAGCTGTATTTT,NA,TRBJ2-3,TRBD2,17,TRBV27
CASKKGGSLTDTQYF,TGTGCCAGCAAAAAGGGGGGGAGTCTAACAGATACGCAGTATTTT,once,TRBJ2-3,NA,15,TRBV12-3/TRBV12-4
CASSLKIWTTGRCQPQHF,TGTGCCAGCAGCTTGAAAATATGGACAACGGGGCGTTGTCAGCCCCAGCATTTT,few,TRBJ1-5,NA,18,TRBV5-8
CASSLGQGVSPLHF,TGTGCCAGCTCACTGGGACAGGGGGTATCACCCCTCCACTTT,NA,TRBJ1-6,TRBD1,14,TRBV18
CASSSMSTAGIYEQYF,TGTGCCAGCAGCTCCATGAGCACCGCGGGAATCTACGAGCAGTACTTC,few,TRBJ2-7,NA,16,TRBV7-2
CSAGYRGDTQCF,TGCAGTGCTGGATACCGGGGAGATACGCAGTGTTTT,NA,TRBJ2-3,NA,12,TRBV20-1
CASSEERGFSGNTIYF,TGCGCCAGCAGTGAGGAGCGGGGATTCTCTGGAAACACCATATATTTT,NA,TRBJ1-3,NA,16,TRBV10-2
CASSTQTGGGTEAFF,TGTGCCAGCAGCACTCAGACAGGGGGAGGCACTGAAGCTTTCTTT,NA,TRBJ1-1,TRBD1,15,TRBV7-2
CASSLSSLLYGYTF,TGTGCCAGCAGCTTAAGTAGCCTACTGTATGGCTACACCTTC,NA,TRBJ1-2,NA,14,TRBV7-2
CASSDRLDLREQFF,TGTGCCAGCAGTGATAGGCTAGACCTAAGGGAGCAGTTCTTC,many,TRBJ2-1,NA,14,TRBV2
CASSLENSGNTIYF,TGTGCCAGCAGCTTGGAAAACTCTGGAAACACCATATATTTT,many,TRBJ1-3,NA,14,TRBV7-9
CASSLGGTGIDEQYF,TGCGCCAGCAGCTTGGGGGGGACAGGGATCGACGAGCAGTACTTC,many,TRBJ2-7,TRBD1,15,TRBV5-1
CASSPGTLGYGYTF,TGTGCCAGCAGCCCCGGGACACTCGGCTATGGCTACACCTTC,medium-sized,TRBJ1-2,NA,14,TRBV7-3
CASGRSGSSYNEQFF,TGTGCTAGTGGTCGCAGCGGGAGCTCCTACAATGAGCAGTTCTTC,NA,TRBJ2-1,TRBD2,15,TRBV12-5
CASTKTGGKGNEQYF,TGTGCCAGCACGAAAACAGGGGGCAAGGGCAATGAGCAGTACTTC,NA,TRBJ2-7,TRBD1,15,TRBV2
CASSSLAGGWNEQFF,TGTGCCAGCAGTTCTCTAGCGGGAGGGTGGAATGAGCAGTTCTTC,NA,TRBJ2-1,TRBD2,15,TRBV12-3/TRBV12-4
CASSKWTSGTTYNEQFF,TGTGCCAGCAGCAAATGGACTAGCGGGACTACCTACAATGAGCAGTTCTTC,NA,TRBJ2-1,TRBD2,17,TRBV7-9
CASSLGGPYEQYF,TGTGCCAGCAGCTTGGGGGGACCTTACGAGCAGTACTTC,NA,TRBJ2-7,NA,13,TRBV7-8
CASSLDRYEQYF,TGTGCCAGCAGCCTTGACAGATACGAGCAGTACTTC,many,TRBJ2-7,NA,12,TRBV12-3/TRBV12-4
CASSTSGRYEQYF,TGTGCCAGTAGTACTAGCGGACGCTACGAGCAGTACTTC,NA,TRBJ2-7,TRBD2,13,TRBV19
CASKGGQGDSGNTIYF,TGTGCCAGCAAGGGGGGACAGGGCGACTCTGGAAACACCATATATTTT,many,TRBJ1-3,TRBD1,16,TRBV6-1
CASSEVVATYNEQFF,TGTGCCAGCAGTGAAGTAGTGGCTACCTACAATGAGCAGTTCTTC,few,TRBJ2-1,NA,15,TRBV6-1
CASSLDSRLAGNIQYF,TGTGCCAGCAGCTTAGATAGTAGGCTAGCGGGAAACATTCAGTACTTC,NA,TRBJ2-4,TRBD2,16,TRBV7-2
CASSPDRVRDGYTF,TGTGCCAGCAGCCCCGACAGGGTAAGGGATGGCTACACCTTC,NA,TRBJ1-2,TRBD1,14,TRBV7-6
CASSPLGIVSNNEQFF,TGTGCCAGCAGTCCCTTAGGGATAGTCTCGAACAATGAGCAGTTCTTC,NA,TRBJ2-1,NA,16,TRBV6-4
CAISTGPPSNQPQHF,TGTGCCATCAGTACAGGGCCTCCCAGCAATCAGCCCCAGCATTTT,NA,TRBJ1-5,NA,15,TRBV10-3
CASSMGQGFSNEKLFF,TGTGCCAGCAGCATGGGACAGGGGTTTTCTAATGAAAAACTGTTTTTT,NA,TRBJ1-4,TRBD1,16,TRBV5-3
CASSLSTRSYNEQFF,TGTGCCAGCAGCTTATCAACCCGCTCCTACAATGAGCAGTTCTTC,NA,TRBJ2-1,NA,15,TRBV7-8
CASSEPGQGAYNEQFF,TGTGCCAGCAGCGAACCCGGACAGGGGGCCTACAATGAGCAGTTCTTC,few,TRBJ2-1,TRBD1,16,TRBV6-1
CASSYSMGPGGYTF,TGTGCCAGCAGTTACTCGATGGGTCCTGGGGGCTACACCTTC,NA,TRBJ1-2,NA,14,TRBV6-8
CASSSPTETQYF,TGTGCCAGCAGTTCACCGACAGAGACCCAGTACTTC,medium-sized,TRBJ2-5,NA,12,TRBV28
CASSLMGQPQHF,TGTGCCAGCAGTCTTATGGGTCAGCCCCAGCATTTT,NA,TRBJ1-5,NA,12,TRBV12-3/TRBV12-4
CASSYLRGYTF,TGTGCCAGCAGTTACCTCCGCGGCTACACCTTC,medium-sized,TRBJ1-2,NA,11,TRBV12-3/TRBV12-4
CATSGTSRTDTQYF,TGTGCCACCAGTGGGACTAGCCGCACAGATACGCAGTATTTT,NA,TRBJ2-3,TRBD2,14,TRBV24-1
CASSQEVKAANEQFF,TGTGCCAGCAGCCAAGAGGTGAAGGCAGCAAATGAGCAGTTCTTC,NA,TRBJ2-1,NA,15,TRBV4-2
CASSPPGGTYEQYF,TGTGCCAGCAGCCCACCGGGGGGAACCTACGAGCAGTACTTC,many,TRBJ2-7,TRBD2,14,TRBV6-1
CSVRTSGNTDTQYF,TGCAGCGTCCGGACTAGCGGGAACACAGATACGCAGTATTTT,few,TRBJ2-3,TRBD2,14,TRBV29-1
CASSLPGGYEQYF,TGTGCCAGCAGCTTACCCGGGGGCTACGAGCAGTACTTC,NA,TRBJ2-7,NA,13,TRBV7-2
CASSLSEATQYF,TGTGCCAGCAGCCTTTCGGAAGCAACGCAGTATTTT,NA,TRBJ2-3,NA,12,TRBV9